The clone carrying this T cell receptor beta chain was seen repeatedly, ten times or more. The sample belongs to a study of T cells in Graves' hyperthyroidism and ophthalmopathy. CDR3 length equals 13 residues. V was cut by 8 bases and J by 9 bases, with 14 bases left in between. Germline V lookup: CDR1 MNHEY, CDR2 SMNVEV (reference sequence). Regions amplified from RNA transcripts were the TCR beta CDR3 regions. First-round RT-PCR with HTBI primers amplified the TCR CDR3 region. TCRdb reprocessed the multiplex PCR reads via MiXCR and lists one record per CDR3 protein. The data show approximately 610,000 distinct CDR3 sequences, around 15% seen once.

The rearrangement links TRBV27 to TRBJ1-6; possible D gene TRBD1, 6 bases. The TCR sequence derives from a woman aged 40 to 49 with Graves' ophthalmopathy. The material sequenced was blood. The chain's CDR3 is CASGSGGGSPLHF. CDR3 sequence (DNA): TGTGCCAGCGGAAGCGGGGGCGGTTCACCCCTCCACTTT.